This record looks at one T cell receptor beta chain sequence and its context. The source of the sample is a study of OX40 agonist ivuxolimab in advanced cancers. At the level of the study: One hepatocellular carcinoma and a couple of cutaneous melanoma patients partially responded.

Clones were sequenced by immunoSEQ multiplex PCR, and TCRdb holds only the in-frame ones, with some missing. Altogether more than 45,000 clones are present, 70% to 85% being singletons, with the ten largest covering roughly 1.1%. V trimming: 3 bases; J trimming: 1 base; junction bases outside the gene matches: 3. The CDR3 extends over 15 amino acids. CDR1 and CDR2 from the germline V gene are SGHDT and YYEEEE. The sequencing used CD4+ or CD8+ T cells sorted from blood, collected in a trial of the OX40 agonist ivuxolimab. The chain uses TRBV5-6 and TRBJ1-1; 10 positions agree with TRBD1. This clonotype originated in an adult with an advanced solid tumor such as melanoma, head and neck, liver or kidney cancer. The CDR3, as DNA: TGTGCCAGCAGCTCGGGACAGGGGACGAACACTGAAGCTTTCTTT. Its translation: CASSSGQGTNTEAFF.